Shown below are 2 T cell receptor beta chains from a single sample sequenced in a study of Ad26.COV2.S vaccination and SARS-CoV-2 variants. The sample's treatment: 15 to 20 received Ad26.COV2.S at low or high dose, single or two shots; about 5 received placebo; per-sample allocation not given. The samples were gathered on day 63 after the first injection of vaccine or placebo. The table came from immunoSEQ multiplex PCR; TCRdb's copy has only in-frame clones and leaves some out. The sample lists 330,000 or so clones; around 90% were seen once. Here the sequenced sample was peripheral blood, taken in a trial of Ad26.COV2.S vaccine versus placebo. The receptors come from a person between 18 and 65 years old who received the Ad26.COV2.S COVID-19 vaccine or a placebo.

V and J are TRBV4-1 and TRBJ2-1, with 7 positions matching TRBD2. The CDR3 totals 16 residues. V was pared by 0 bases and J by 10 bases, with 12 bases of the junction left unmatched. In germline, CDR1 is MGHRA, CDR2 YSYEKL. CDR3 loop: CASSQEKASGKIEQFF. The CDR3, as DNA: TGCGCCAGCAGCCAAGAAAAGGCTAGCGGTAAAATCGAGCAGTTCTTC.

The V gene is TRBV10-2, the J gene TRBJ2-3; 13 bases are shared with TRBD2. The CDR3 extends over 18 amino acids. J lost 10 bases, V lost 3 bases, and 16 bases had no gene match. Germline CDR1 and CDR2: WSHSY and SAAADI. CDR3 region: CASSDRTSGGVIPFSQYF. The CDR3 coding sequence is TGCGCCAGCAGTGATAGAACTAGCGGGGGGGTCATCCCATTTTCGCAGTATTTT.